This TCR beta chain stems from a study of blood T cells in healthy people across ages (dated by TCRdb to between 2015 and 2016). Broadly, across the study: Template switching captured roughly one uniquely barcoded TCR beta cDNA molecule per two T cells in model experiments. Using deep sequencing normalized with unique cDNA molecular identifiers, the study measured how TCR beta repertoire diversity changes with age. The donors were divided into four age groups: young (average approximately 17 years), middle-aged (approximately 39), aged (about 60) and long-lived (more than 75). To avoid experimental bias, donors of different ages were distributed randomly across sequencing lanes. The study analyzed two additional independent replicas of 1 million unique cDNA reads from the same blood draw for two donors, one aged 18 to 30 and one aged 80 or older.

Results the study describes overall, beyond this receptor: Conclusive comparison of naive and antigen-experienced compartments was prevented by the profiling of bulk unsorted PBMCs. Observed TCR beta diversity correlated strongly with the percentage of naive T cells measured by flow cytometry. The long-lived group showed more naive CD4+ T cells, fewer expanded clones and increased TCR diversity than the aged group, suggesting age selection. Donor CMV infection status was unknown, potentially confounding age-related changes in expanded clonotypes. Total diversity estimates from one million sequenced T cells were considered lower bounds and underestimates. As age increased, observed TCR beta diversity per million T cells dropped in a roughly linear way, and a significant reduction was already evident by age 40.

The library relied on 5' RACE. The instrument given in TCRdb is Illumina HiSeq 2500. A second about 7 to 11 cycle PCR used a sample-barcoded 5' primer and a J-beta primer mix. Each TCR beta cDNA molecule received a unique molecular identifier from a template-switch 5' adaptor carrying 12 random nucleotides. At least 3 million CDR3-containing paired-end reads were obtained from each sample. The Mint cDNA synthesis kit, primed by a TRBC-specific oligonucleotide, was used to synthesize first-strand cDNA from all RNA. Following uracil-DNA glycosylase treatment, a first 18-cycle PCR with universal primers M1SS and BC2_uni_R was performed on all cDNA. From the authors' description of their analysis: For normalization, 1 million high-quality reads, each with a distinct molecular identifier, were randomly selected from each sample. Instead of being binned into consensus sequences, reads that shared molecular identifiers were thrown out. MiTCR, set to a Q25 quality threshold and the strictest error-elimination algorithm, was used for CDR3 identification, clonotype clustering and error correction. A nonparametric unseen species model with Euler transformation was used to estimate lower-bound total TCR beta diversity. The public reads were run again by TCRdb, first through fastp at Q25 and then through MiXCR, and only productive beta chains were kept. Here each entry gathers all rows of one CDR3 protein and keeps the most common genes and DNA. None of the V and J calls come from the authors' own analysis; TCRdb made them. In all, the sample holds about 670,000 distinct CDR3 sequences, and 40% to 45% of those were seen once. The ten largest clonotypes hold about 32% of the sample.

Donors were around 37 systemically healthy Caucasian individuals from Russia aged roughly 6 to 90 years. Roughly 11 milliliters of peripheral blood were drawn from each donor into EDTA-treated Vacutainer tubes. PBMCs were isolated by Ficoll-Paque density-gradient centrifugation, with at least 6.5 million obtained per sample. Total RNA was extracted from PBMCs with Trizol reagent, with at least 5.5 micrograms obtained per sample. For every donor, an aliquot of PBMCs went through flow cytometry to measure the percentages of naive CD45RAhigh/CD27high T cells. The CDR3 runs 15 amino acids, cysteine and phenylalanine included. Only the CDR3 part of the read is kept: 45 bases, read in frame from the first base. From a lookup of the germline V gene, CDR1 and CDR2 are SGHTA and FQGNSA. As to this clonotype: This receptor's antigen is unknown. The germline gene is not matched at one end of the junction; a read error may be the cause.

Source material: blood. This receptor was identified in a man older than 75 in good health. The rearrangement joined TRBV7-2 to TRBJ2-7, and TRBD2 may be the D gene, going by 7 matching bases. TRBJ2-5 explains the end of the DNA better; the J call may be wrong. The CDR3 region reads CASSLNGGRQGTQYF. The DNA sequence follows: TGTGCCAGCAGCTTGAACGGGGGGCGCCAAGGGACCCAGTACTTC.